This T cell receptor beta chain stems from a study of OX40 agonist ivuxolimab in advanced cancers. Overall study: Checkpoint inhibitors had been given previously to 40% of patients.

Findings and caveats of the study: The authors did not determine the antigen specificity of the expanded peripheral T cells.

Measured with immunoSEQ multiplex PCR; TCRdb has only the in-frame clones, and not every one. The sample has some 70,000 clones, roughly 90% seen once. The V and J ends lost 5 bases and 7 bases, in that order; junction bases with no gene match: 5. Per germline, CDR1 LNHDA and CDR2 SQIVND (reference sequence). This CDR3 region has 13 residues. Worth noting for this clone: The antigen remains unidentified.

This rearrangement joins TRBV19 to TRBJ1-5, with 7 bases identical to TRBD1. The sample was CD4+ or CD8+ T cells sorted from blood, taken in a trial of the OX40 agonist ivuxolimab. The receptor was derived from an adult with an advanced solid tumor such as melanoma, head and neck, liver or kidney cancer. The CDR3 loop reads CASSSDREQPQHF. CDR3 nucleotide sequence: TGTGCCAGTAGTTCTGACAGGGAACAGCCCCAGCATTTT.